This T cell receptor (beta chain) was identified during a study of shared clonotypes between healthy human individuals. The study's findings and limits: Relative to their counterparts shared across all four donors, non-shared clonotypes exhibited diminished generation probabilities. Naive subsets tended to show greater estimated richness than memory subsets.

CDR1 and CDR2 (germline): SGHKS, YYEKEE (reference sequence). Unmatched junction bases numbered 15, after V lost 4 bases and J lost 6 bases. This CDR3 has 16 amino acids. About this clone: What it recognizes is unknown.

In the authors' workflow: In the immunoSEQ data, sequences were junction-only and lacked quality scores, so filtering differed. Profiling relied on immunoSEQ multiplex PCR, and the TCRdb table lists in-frame clones only, not all of them. Clone size and V and J calls were adopted from that table, with D and trimming inferred from the DNA. The top ten clones hold 0.36% of a sample with about 2.4 million clones, 93% of them seen once. The sample comprised naive CD4+ T cells from PBMCs. Subset specified: CD45RA+ positively selected. The chain has TRBV5-5 and TRBJ2-7; 8 bases agree with TRBD2. The TCR comes from a young man in good health. Some clones in this sample may be carry-over from other donors' samples. The CDR3 coding sequence is TGTGCCAGCAGCCGAGTAGCCACGGGAGGGACTCGCGAGCAGTACTTC. Amino acids: CASSRVATGGTREQYF.